What follows describes a single TCR beta chain. A single record per CDR3 protein comes from TCRdb applying MiXCR to the RT-PCR reads. Counted here are roughly 550,000 distinct CDR3 sequences, approximately 24% occurring once; the ten biggest clones make up under 3.5%. CDR3 length: 17 residues. This record belongs to a study of response to subunit inactivated influenza vaccine. Another study also made use of these data, one on T cells expressing NK-cell markers. From that paper: For TCR beta, cDNA was produced by 5'RACE template switching with UMIs. The TCR beta repertoires originated in sorted CD3+CD56+NKG2C+, CD3+CD56+NKG2C- and CD3+CD56-NKG2C+ T cells. Whether expanded NKG2C+ T cell clones were HCMV specific stayed uncertain.

This rearrangement joins TRBV21-1 to TRBJ1-4; the table names TRBD1, a call not compared with the DNA. TRBV21-1 is reported as a pseudogene. The material was CD4+ T cells sorted from PBMCs, obtained 11 to 12 days after vaccination. This TCR derives from a man aged 45-65 years who received an inactivated influenza vaccine. The CDR3 region is CASSSPYGGEANEKLFF. The CDR3 coding sequence is TGTGCCAGCAGCTCCCCCTATGGGGGTGAAGCTAATGAAAAACTGTTTTTT.